This entry features one TCR beta chain sequence. Its antigen is undetermined. This entry belongs to a study of regulatory T cells in long-lasting Graves disease. CDR3 length equals 15 residues. Germline loops: CDR1 SGHAT, CDR2 FQNNGV. V was clipped by 5 bases and J by 6 bases; unmatched bases: 10. Study-wide results and caveats: Preferential use of TRBV28, TRBJ1-2 and TRBJ2-5 was seen in persistent disease.

Combining iRepertoire HTBI primers with Arm-PCR of CDR3 regions, the authors built TCR beta libraries. From the multiplex PCR reads, TCRdb called clonotypes with MiXCR, one entry per CDR3 protein. Of more than 450,000 distinct CDR3 sequences listed, 9.5% to 15% are singletons. Described time point: newly diagnosed GD, antithyroid drugs for less than 3 months. From RNA extracted from PBMCs, the TCR library was made. With EDTA tubes as the receptacles, 7 to 9 milliliters of peripheral blood were drawn. These same records also appear under a second study, on T cells in Graves' hyperthyroidism and ophthalmopathy. From that paper: Stable hyperthyroidism: no ophthalmopathy progression over 18 months of follow-up. From stable hyperthyroidism, ophthalmopathy was separated by a 13 V-J model.

This chain joins TRBV11-2 and TRBJ2-1, with 7 positions matching TRBD2. This TCR was sampled from a woman aged 30 to 39 with Graves disease. The sample here was peripheral blood mononuclear cells (PBMCs), taken at new diagnosis, from a patient treated with antithyroid drugs. As DNA, the CDR3 is TGTGCCAGCAGCCTGGGGGGGGAGGGCCCCAATGAGCAGTTCTTC. Its protein is CASSLGGEGPNEQFF. The full variable domain, its missing parts supplied by reference TRBV11-2 and TRBJ2-1, is EAGVAQSPRYKIIEKRQSVAFWCNPISGHATLYWYQQILGQGPKLLIQFQNNGVVDDSQLPKDRFSAERLKGVDSTLKIQPAKLEDSAVYLCASSLGGEGPNEQFFGPGTRLTVL.